What follows are 10 T cell receptor beta chains derived from one specimen sequenced in a study of blood T cell repertoires in COVID-19. Libraries were prepared by immunoSEQ multiplex PCR; TCRdb keeps only in-frame clonotypes and omits some of them. The sample holds 85,000 to 120,000 clones; about 72% are singletons and the top ten take 7.5% to 10%. Sequences were obtained from peripheral blood. The receptors were gathered from a man in his sixties with active or convalescent COVID-19.

By its share, this clone is medium-sized (0.01 to 0.1%). The chain combines TRBV5-3 with TRBJ2-7, with D perhaps matching TRBD1 (7 bases). TRBV5-3 is sorted into the ORF group, with uncertain function. Trimming cost V 8 bases and J 6 bases, with 18 bases left between them. The CDR3 extends over 13 amino acids. CDR3 in DNA: TGTGCCAGGGAGGGTAGGACAGGTCTCGAGCAGTACTTC. This encodes CAREGRTGLEQYF.

This clone showed up just once. The chain combines TRBV24-1 with TRBJ2-3; possibly TRBD2 for D (6 bases). The CDR3 length is 14 residues. From germline, CDR1 is KGHDR and CDR2 SFDVKD. The germline V and J ends were trimmed by 7 bases and 3 bases, with 13 bases remaining between them. The CDR3 DNA reads as TGTGCCACCAGCGTTGGGGGGACGACAGATACGCAGTATTTT. Encoded protein: CATSVGGTTDTQYF.

This chain uses TRBV10-3 with TRBJ1-4; no clear D gene. Germline CDR1 ENHRY, CDR2 SYGVKD. The CDR3 consists of 13 residues. V lost 4 bases and J 5 bases, leaving 8 bases between the germline ends. Written as DNA, the CDR3 is TGTGCCATCAGTGGAACGGGAAATGAAAAACTGTTTTTT. Translating it yields CAISGTGNEKLFF.

The chain employs TRBV6-5 and TRBJ2-2; 7 bases are a match to TRBD2. Germline-derived CDR1 and CDR2 are MNHEY and SVGAGI. The V segment lost 2 bases and the J segment 1 base; nucleotides outside the gene matches: 4. The CDR3 length is 16 residues. CDR3 amino acids: CASSYEGGGNTGELFF. In nucleotides, the CDR3 is TGTGCCAGCAGTTACGAGGGCGGGGGGAACACCGGGGAGCTGTTTTTT.

The chain couples TRBV30 to TRBJ2-3; D gene ambiguous. CDR1 GTSNPN and CDR2 SVGIG come from the germline V gene (reference sequence). V shed 0 bases and J shed 4 bases, with 8 bases lying between them. The CDR3 extends over 13 amino acids. CDR3 amino acids: CAWSVRPADTQYF. CDR3 coding DNA: TGTGCCTGGAGTGTACGTCCGGCAGATACGCAGTATTTT.

This clone is a singleton in its sample. This chain links TRBV11-3 with TRBJ2-5; D unresolved. V lost 4 bases, J lost 3 bases, and 12 bases lay in between. The germline V gene encodes CDR1 SGHNT and CDR2 YENEEA. This CDR3 has 14 residues. The DNA for the CDR3 is TGTGCCAGCAGCTCGGGTCTTGCGGAAGAGACCCAGTACTTC. Protein product: CASSSGLAEETQYF.

This chain connects TRBV19 to TRBJ1-3; 8 nucleotides match TRBD1. The CDR3 sequence is 15 residues long. Losses at the gene ends were 7 bases for V and 4 bases for J; bases not matched to a gene: 9. The germline V gene encodes CDR1 LNHDA and CDR2 SQIVND (reference sequence). The CDR3 DNA is TGTGCCAGTATATCCCAGGGGGCTGACGGAAACACCATATATTTT. Protein sequence: CASISQGADGNTIYF.

A few counts support this clone. The genes are TRBV28 and TRBJ2-1, with 8 bases aligning to TRBD2. Germline V CDR1 and CDR2: MDHEN, SYDVKM. The CDR3 extends over 15 amino acids. The V and J ends lost 8 bases and 2 bases, in that order; junction bases with no gene match: 8. This chain's CDR3 is CASFALAGTYNEQFF. The CDR3 DNA sequence: TGTGCCAGCTTTGCCCTAGCGGGTACCTACAATGAGCAGTTCTTC.

This clone occurred a few times. The chain joins TRBV7-9 to TRBJ2-2; TRBD2 might be the D (6 bases). Germline loops: CDR1 SEHNR, CDR2 FQNEAQ (reference sequence). V lost 1 base and J lost 2, with 8 bases in between. This CDR3 is 15 amino acids long. CDR3 in DNA: TGTGCCAGCAGCTTAGGTAGCGGAAACACCGGGGAGCTGTTTTTT. Its translation is CASSLGSGNTGELFF.

This sequence joins TRBV5-1 and TRBJ1-2, with D possibly matching TRBD1 (5 bases). CDR1 and CDR2 (germline): SGHRS, YFSETQ. Trimming took 4 bases from V and 6 from J, leaving 22 bases between them. This CDR3 is 16 amino acids long. DNA for the CDR3: TGCGCCAGCAGCGAGTTGGGCAGGGTTGGTGTGGATGGCTACACCTTC. Protein: CASSELGRVGVDGYTF. Using reference TRBV5-1 and TRBJ1-2 for the parts outside the CDR3, the full variable domain is KAGVTQTPRYLIKTRGQQVTLSCSPISGHRSVSWYQQTPGQGLQFLFEYFSETQRNKGNFPGRFSGRQFSNSRSEMNVSTLELGDSALYLCASSELGRVGVDGYTFGSGTRLTVV.